These T cell receptor beta chains were read from a single sample in a study of T cell responses to AZD1222 COVID-19 vaccine. This table comes from immunoSEQ multiplex PCR, and its TCRdb copy is limited to in-frame clones, with some not included. This sample has 120,000 or so clones; 80% to 90% occur once, and the top ten carry around a sixth. Sequenced material: peripheral blood, taken on day 0 of MenACWY control vaccination. The source is an adult in good health. The conserved cysteine and the conserved F or W are not part of the CDR3 here.

J gene,V gene,CDR3 protein
TRBJ1-1,TRBV7-3,ASSLRGLNTEAF
TRBJ2-7,TRBV12-1,ASSVSPPWAYEQY
TRBJ2-7,TRBV2,ASSDRGRRSYEQY
TRBJ2-3,TRBV5-1,ASYSGFTDTQY
TRBJ1-5,TRBV5-1,ASSLSGADQPQH
TRBJ2-7,TRBV2,ASRAGAASYEQY
TRBJ2-5,TRBV7-9,ASLVTGYDGQY
TRBJ2-3,TRBV12-3/TRBV12-4,ASSPDRDTQY
TRBJ2-1,TRBV4-1,ASSQTQTGRPPNNEQF
TRBJ1-6,TRBV5-1,ASSWTGGRNSPLH
TRBJ1-1,TRBV28,ASSLSGTGGLVNTEAF
TRBJ1-5,TRBV10-2,ASTEWGTGNNQPQH
TRBJ1-2,TRBV20-1,SASSNYGYT